A single sample is the source of the 8 T cell receptor beta chains below, sequenced in a study of Ad26.COV2.S vaccination and SARS-CoV-2 variants. The assay was immunoSEQ multiplex PCR, and TCRdb's table has in-frame clones only and misses some. In the table there are around 300,000 clones, approximately 90% of which are singletons. The treatment: over 15 received Ad26.COV2.S at low or high dose, single or two shots; a few received placebo; per-sample allocation not given. The samples date from day 63 after the first vaccine or placebo injection. The sequenced sample was peripheral blood, obtained in a trial of Ad26.COV2.S vaccine versus placebo. The receptors stem from a person between 18 and 65 years old who received the Ad26.COV2.S COVID-19 vaccine or a placebo.

V and J are TRBV19 and TRBJ1-5, with D possibly being TRBD1 (5 bases). Germline V gene sequence: CDR1 LNHDA, CDR2 SQIVND (reference sequence). The V and J ends lost 7 bases and 1 base respectively, with 17 bases between them. CDR3 length: 16 residues. The CDR3 DNA reads as TGTGCCAGTACCCGGACCCCGGGGGTGAGCAATCAGCCCCAGCATTTT. Residues: CASTRTPGVSNQPQHF. The full variable domain, in which reference TRBV19 and TRBJ1-5 provide the parts outside the CDR3, is DGGITQSPKYLFRKEGQNVTLSCEQNLNHDAMYWYRQDPGQGLRLIYYSQIVNDFQKGDIAEGYSVSREKKESFPLTVTSAQKNPTAFYLCASTRTPGVSNQPQHFGDGTRLSIL.

Here the CDR3 reads CASSGTGAPSYNEQFF. CDR3 bases: TGTGCCAGCAGTGGGACAGGCGCCCCCTCCTACAATGAGCAGTTCTTC. The chain carries TRBV5-4 and TRBJ2-1; the match to TRBD1 covers 8 bases. CDR1 and CDR2 from the germline V gene are SGHNT and YYREEE (reference sequence). The CDR3 consists of 16 residues. J was trimmed by 0 bases and V by 5 bases; bases with no gene match: 7.

The rearrangement joins TRBV9 to TRBJ2-1; D might be TRBD1 (5 bases). Germline lookup yields CDR1 SGDLS and CDR2 YYNGEE. The CDR3 totals 15 residues. V lost 0 bases to trimming and J lost 2 bases, with 9 bases between them. In DNA, the CDR3 is TGTGCCAGCAGCGTAGGCAGGGCTGCCTACAATGAGCAGTTCTTC. Translation gives CASSVGRAAYNEQFF.

This chain links TRBV27 with TRBJ1-5, with D unresolved. Germline CDR1 is MNHEY and CDR2 is SMNVEV (reference sequence). Trimming took 1 base from V and 3 from J, leaving 10 bases between them. This CDR3 is built from 15 residues. The CDR3: CASSLWGEINQPQHF. In nucleotides, the CDR3 is TGTGCCAGCAGTTTATGGGGAGAGATCAATCAGCCCCAGCATTTT.

V and J are TRBV27 and TRBJ2-5; 9 bases align to TRBD1. Trimming removed 6 bases from V and 5 bases from J; junction bases left unmatched: 10. The CDR3 has 15 residues. The V gene's germline CDR1 is MNHEY and CDR2 SMNVEV (reference sequence). The DNA of the CDR3 is TGTGCCAGCAGCTTTACCGGACAGGGGCCGGAGACCCAGTACTTC. It specifies CASSFTGQGPETQYF.

The chain has TRBV19 and TRBJ1-5; D is possibly TRBD1 (5 bases). V shed 6 bases and J shed 5 bases, with 23 bases lying between them. The CDR3 is 17 residues long. The germline V gene has CDR1 LNHDA and CDR2 SQIVND (reference sequence). Written as DNA, the CDR3 is TGTGCCAGTAGAACTCTAGGGACCGGGGGAGTTCATCAGCCCCAGCATTTT. Its protein is CASRTLGTGGVHQPQHF.

Comments on this clone: Distinct nucleotide sequences in the sample also encode this CDR3. The chain has TRBV9 and TRBJ1-3; D ambiguous. Germline V gives CDR1 SGDLS, CDR2 YYNGEE. V was clipped by 4 bases and J by 7 bases, with 6 bases between them. This CDR3 region has 11 residues. Written as DNA, the CDR3 is TGTGCCAGCAGCCCCGGTAACACCATATATTTT. As protein: CASSPGNTIYF.

The chain joins TRBV3-1 (or the pseudogene TRBV3-2) to TRBJ2-5; TRBD2 matches 8 bases. V gave up 1 base and J gave up 5 bases; unmatched junction bases: 6. The CDR3 spans 15 residues. Looked up from germline, CDR1 is LGHDT and CDR2 is YNNKEL (reference sequence). The CDR3 spells CASSQGSGGRETQYF. CDR3 sequence (DNA): TGTGCCAGCAGCCAAGGAAGCGGGGGCCGGGAGACCCAGTACTTC.